One and the same sample provided the 3 T cell receptor beta chains below, sequenced in a study of T-cell memory formation after mild COVID-19. From the 5' RACE reads, TCRdb called clonotypes with MiXCR, one entry per CDR3 protein. This repertoire shows approximately 450,000 distinct CDR3 sequences, 15% to 20% found once; its top ten account for about 12%. Sequencing used PBMCs or a T cell subset sorted from them (not recorded which). Receptor source: an adult woman who had mild COVID-19 (a few samples of this study predate the infection). Cell type and time point are not known.

The V gene is TRBV5-5, the J gene TRBJ2-3, with 13 bases aligning to TRBD2. With V trimmed by 0 bases and J by 8 bases, 6 bases remained unmatched. Germline loops: CDR1 SGHKS, CDR2 YYEKEE (reference sequence). This CDR3 contains 16 residues. CDR3 sequence: CASSLEGLAGSGTQYF. In DNA form, the CDR3 reads TGTGCCAGCAGCTTGGAGGGACTAGCGGGGAGCGGTACGCAGTATTTT.

The genes are TRBV4-1 and TRBJ2-3; a possible D gene is TRBD1 (6 bases). V lost 6 bases and J lost 6, with 19 bases in between. Germline V lookup: CDR1 MGHRA, CDR2 YSYEKL. The CDR3 loop spans 15 amino acids. CDR3 residues: CASRWTVMAGDTQYF. In DNA form, the CDR3 reads TGCGCCAGCAGATGGACAGTCATGGCAGGGGATACGCAGTATTTT.

This clonotype was observed at least ten times. CDR3 sequence: CATSRGPGLEQYF. The DNA of the CDR3 is TGTGCCACCAGCAGAGGTCCGGGCCTCGAGCAGTACTTC. The chain employs TRBV15 and TRBJ2-7, with unresolved D. This CDR3 is 13 amino acids long. The V gene lost 1 base and the J gene lost 6 bases, with 10 bases spanning the gap. Germline V gene sequence: CDR1 LNHNV, CDR2 YYDKDF (reference sequence). Based on the CDR3 plus reference TRBV15 and TRBJ2-7, the full variable domain is DAMVIQNPRYQVTQFGKPVTLSCSQTLNHNVMYWYQQKSSQAPKLLFHYYDKDFNNEADTPDNFQSRRPNTSFCFLDIRSPGLGDTAMYLCATSRGPGLEQYFGPGTRLTVT.